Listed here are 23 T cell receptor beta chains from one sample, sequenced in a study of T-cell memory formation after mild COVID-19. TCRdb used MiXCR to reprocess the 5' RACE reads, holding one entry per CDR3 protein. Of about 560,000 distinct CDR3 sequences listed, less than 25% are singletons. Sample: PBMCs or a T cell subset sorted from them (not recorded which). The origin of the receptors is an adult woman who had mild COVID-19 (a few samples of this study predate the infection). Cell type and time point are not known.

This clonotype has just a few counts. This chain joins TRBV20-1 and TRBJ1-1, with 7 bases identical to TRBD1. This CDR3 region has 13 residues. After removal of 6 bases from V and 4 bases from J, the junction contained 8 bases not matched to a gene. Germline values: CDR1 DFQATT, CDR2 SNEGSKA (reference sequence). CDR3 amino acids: CSAPRQGLTEAFF. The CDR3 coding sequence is TGCAGTGCACCCCGACAGGGCCTCACTGAAGCTTTCTTT.

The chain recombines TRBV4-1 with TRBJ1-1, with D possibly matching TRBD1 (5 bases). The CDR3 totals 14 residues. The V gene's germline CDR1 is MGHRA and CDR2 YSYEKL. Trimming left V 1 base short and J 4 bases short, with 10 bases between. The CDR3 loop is CASSQAFGGTEAFF. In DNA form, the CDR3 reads TGCGCCAGCAGCCAAGCGTTTGGGGGCACTGAAGCTTTCTTT.

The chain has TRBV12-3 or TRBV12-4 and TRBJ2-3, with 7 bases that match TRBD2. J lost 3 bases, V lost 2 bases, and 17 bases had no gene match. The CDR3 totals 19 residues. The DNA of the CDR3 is TGTGCCAGCAGTTTAATGGGATCTCGGGGGAGGGCCTTTACAGATACGCAGTATTTT. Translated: CASSLMGSRGRAFTDTQYF.

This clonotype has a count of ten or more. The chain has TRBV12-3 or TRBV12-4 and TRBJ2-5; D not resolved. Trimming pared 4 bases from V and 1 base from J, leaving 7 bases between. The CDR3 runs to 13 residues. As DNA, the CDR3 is TGTGCCAGCAGTTCACAGCTCCAAGAGACCCAGTACTTC. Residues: CASSSQLQETQYF.

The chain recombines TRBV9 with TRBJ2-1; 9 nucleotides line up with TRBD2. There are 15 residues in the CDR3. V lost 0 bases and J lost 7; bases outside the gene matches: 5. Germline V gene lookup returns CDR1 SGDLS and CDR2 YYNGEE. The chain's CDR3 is CASSVELAGVNEQFF. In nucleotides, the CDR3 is TGTGCCAGCAGCGTAGAACTAGCGGGTGTAAATGAGCAGTTCTTC.

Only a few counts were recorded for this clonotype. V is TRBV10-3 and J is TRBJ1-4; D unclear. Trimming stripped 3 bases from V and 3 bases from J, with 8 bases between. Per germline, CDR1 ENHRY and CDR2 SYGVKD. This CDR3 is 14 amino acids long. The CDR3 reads CAISEGIANEKLFF. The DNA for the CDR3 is TGTGCCATCAGTGAAGGGATAGCTAATGAAAAACTGTTTTTT.

CDR3: CAISESWQGEQYF. The CDR3, as DNA: TGTGCCATCAGTGAGTCATGGCAGGGCGAGCAGTACTTC. The genes are TRBV10-3 and TRBJ2-7, with a tentative D call TRBD1 (5 bases). Looked up from germline, CDR1 is ENHRY and CDR2 is SYGVKD. CDR3 length: 13 residues. V shed 0 bases and J shed 6 bases, with 9 bases lying between them.

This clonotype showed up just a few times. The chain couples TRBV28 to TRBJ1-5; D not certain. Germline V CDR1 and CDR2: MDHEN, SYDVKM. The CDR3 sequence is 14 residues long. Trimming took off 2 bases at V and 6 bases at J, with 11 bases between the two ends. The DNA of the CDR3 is TGTGCCAGCAGTTTAAAGGGTTTCGGTCAGCCCCAGCATTTT. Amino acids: CASSLKGFGQPQHF.

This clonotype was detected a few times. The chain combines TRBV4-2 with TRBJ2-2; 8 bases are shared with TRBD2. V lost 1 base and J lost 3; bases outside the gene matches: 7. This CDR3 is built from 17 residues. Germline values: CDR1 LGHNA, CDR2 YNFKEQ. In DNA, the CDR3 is TGTGCCAGCAGCCAAGTAGGCAGCGGGAGATACACCGGGGAGCTGTTTTTT. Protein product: CASSQVGSGRYTGELFF.

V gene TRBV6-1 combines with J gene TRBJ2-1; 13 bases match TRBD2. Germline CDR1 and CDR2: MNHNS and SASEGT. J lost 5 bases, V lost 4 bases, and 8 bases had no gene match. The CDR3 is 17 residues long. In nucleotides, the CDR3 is TGTGCCAGCAGTGTCCAAACCGGGACTAGCGGGAACAATGAGCAGTTCTTC. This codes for CASSVQTGTSGNNEQFF.

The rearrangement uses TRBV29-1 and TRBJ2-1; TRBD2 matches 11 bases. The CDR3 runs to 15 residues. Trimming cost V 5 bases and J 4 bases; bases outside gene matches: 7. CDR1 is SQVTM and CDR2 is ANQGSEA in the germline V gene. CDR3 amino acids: CSVTGLAGTYNEQFF. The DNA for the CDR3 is TGCAGCGTTACTGGACTAGCGGGTACTTACAATGAGCAGTTCTTC.

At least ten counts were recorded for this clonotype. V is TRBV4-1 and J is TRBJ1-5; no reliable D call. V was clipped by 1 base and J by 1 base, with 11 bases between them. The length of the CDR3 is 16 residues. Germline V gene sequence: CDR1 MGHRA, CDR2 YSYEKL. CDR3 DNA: TGCGCCAGCAGCCAAGGTCCAGGTACAAGCAATCAGCCCCAGCATTTT. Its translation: CASSQGPGTSNQPQHF.

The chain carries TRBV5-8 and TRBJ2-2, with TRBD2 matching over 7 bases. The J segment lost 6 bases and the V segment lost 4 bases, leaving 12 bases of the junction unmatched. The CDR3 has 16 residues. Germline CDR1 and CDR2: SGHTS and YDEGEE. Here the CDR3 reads CASSPPARGMAGELFF. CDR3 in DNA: TGTGCCAGCAGCCCTCCCGCGCGGGGGATGGCCGGGGAGCTGTTTTTT. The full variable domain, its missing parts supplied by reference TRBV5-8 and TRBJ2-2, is EAGVTQSPTHLIKTRGQQATLRCSPISGHTSVYWYQQALGLGLQFLLWYDEGEERNRGNFPPRFSGRQFPNYSSELNVNALELEDSALYLCASSPPARGMAGELFFGEGSRLTVL.

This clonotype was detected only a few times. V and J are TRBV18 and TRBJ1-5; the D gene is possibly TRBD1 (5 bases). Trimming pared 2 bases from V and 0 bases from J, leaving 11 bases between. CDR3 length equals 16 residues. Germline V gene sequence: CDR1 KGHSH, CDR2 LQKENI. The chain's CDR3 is CASSPGGPYSNQPQHF. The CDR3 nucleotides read TGTGCCAGCTCACCAGGGGGACCGTATAGCAATCAGCCCCAGCATTTT.

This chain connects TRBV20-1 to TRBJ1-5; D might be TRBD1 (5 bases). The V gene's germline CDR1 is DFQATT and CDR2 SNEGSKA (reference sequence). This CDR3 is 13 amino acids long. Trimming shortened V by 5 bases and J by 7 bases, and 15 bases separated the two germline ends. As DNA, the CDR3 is TGCAGTGCTCGGGTCGGGGCTGAGCAGCCCCAGCATTTT. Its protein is CSARVGAEQPQHF.

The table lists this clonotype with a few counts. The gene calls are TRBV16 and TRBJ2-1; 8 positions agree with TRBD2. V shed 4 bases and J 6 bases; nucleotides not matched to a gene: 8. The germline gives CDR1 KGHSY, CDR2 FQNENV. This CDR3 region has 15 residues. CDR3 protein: CASSPRLAGGNEQFF. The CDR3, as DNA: TGTGCCAGCAGCCCTCGACTGGCGGGAGGCAATGAGCAGTTCTTC.

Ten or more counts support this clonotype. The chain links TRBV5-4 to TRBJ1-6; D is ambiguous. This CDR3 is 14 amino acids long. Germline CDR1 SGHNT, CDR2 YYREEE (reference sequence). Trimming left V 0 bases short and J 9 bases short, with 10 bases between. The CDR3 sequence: CASSLGGEGSPLHF. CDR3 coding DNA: TGTGCCAGCAGCTTGGGGGGTGAGGGTTCACCCCTCCACTTT.

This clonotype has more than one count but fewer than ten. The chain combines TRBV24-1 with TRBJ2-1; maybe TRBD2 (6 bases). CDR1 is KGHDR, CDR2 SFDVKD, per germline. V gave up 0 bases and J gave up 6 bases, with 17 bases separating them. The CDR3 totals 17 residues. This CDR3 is CATSDLRGATGSNEQFF. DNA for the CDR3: TGTGCCACCAGTGATTTGCGTGGAGCGACCGGGAGCAATGAGCAGTTCTTC.

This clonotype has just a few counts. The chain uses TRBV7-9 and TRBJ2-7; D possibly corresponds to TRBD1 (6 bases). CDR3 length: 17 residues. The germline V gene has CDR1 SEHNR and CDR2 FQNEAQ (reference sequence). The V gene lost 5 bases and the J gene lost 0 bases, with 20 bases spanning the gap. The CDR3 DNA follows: TGTGCCAGCAGCCCTCGCCTTGGACAGAGCTTCTCCTACGAGCAGTACTTC. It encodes CASSPRLGQSFSYEQYF.

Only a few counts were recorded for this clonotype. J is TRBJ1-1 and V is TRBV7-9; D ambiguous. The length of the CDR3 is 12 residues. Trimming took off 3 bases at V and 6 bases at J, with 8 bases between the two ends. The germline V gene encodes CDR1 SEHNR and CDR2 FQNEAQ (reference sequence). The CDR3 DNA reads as TGTGCCAGCAGCTTCTCGGGAGCTGAAGCTTTCTTT. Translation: CASSFSGAEAFF.

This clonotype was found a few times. CDR3 nucleotides: TGTGCCAGCAGTGAAAGGGCTTTCACAGATACGCAGTATTTT. This sequence encodes CASSERAFTDTQYF. This rearrangement joins TRBV6-1 to TRBJ2-3, with D hard to call. This CDR3 has 14 residues. V was cut by 2 bases and J by 2 bases, with 8 bases left in between. The germline CDR1 and CDR2 sequences are MNHNS and SASEGT.

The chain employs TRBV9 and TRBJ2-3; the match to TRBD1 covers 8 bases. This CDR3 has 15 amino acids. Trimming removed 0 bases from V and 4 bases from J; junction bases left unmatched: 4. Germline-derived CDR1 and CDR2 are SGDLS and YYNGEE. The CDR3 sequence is CASSVAGGPADTQYF. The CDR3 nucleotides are TGTGCCAGCAGCGTAGCAGGGGGCCCCGCAGATACGCAGTATTTT.

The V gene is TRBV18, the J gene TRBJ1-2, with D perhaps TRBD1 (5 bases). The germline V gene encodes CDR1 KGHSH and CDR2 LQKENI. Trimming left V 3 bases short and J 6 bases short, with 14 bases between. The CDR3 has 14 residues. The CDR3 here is CASSPIRGVDGYTF. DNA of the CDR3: TGTGCCAGCTCACCGATACGGGGCGTGGATGGCTACACCTTC. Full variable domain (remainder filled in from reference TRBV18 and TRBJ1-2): NAGVMQNPRHLVRRRGQEARLRCSPMKGHSHVYWYRQLPEEGLKFMVYLQKENIIDESGMPKERFSAEFPKEGPSILRIQQVVRGDSAAYFCASSPIRGVDGYTFGSGTRLTVV.